Listed below are T cell receptor beta chains from one sample, sequenced in a study of cytomegalovirus exposure and HLA in healthy donors. Using immunoSEQ multiplex PCR, the repertoire was profiled, and TCRdb retains in-frame clones only, with some absent. The table has under 250,000 clones, around four fifths seen once. Specimen: PBMCs. These TCRs come from a woman under 30 in good health and CMV-seronegative. CDR3s include the opening cysteine and the closing phenylalanine or tryptophan. D genes are given only for firm matches. Size is omitted from some rows. Given values are once, few, many or a class for expanded clones.

cdr3_aa	cdr3_nt	clone_size	d_call	v_call	j_call
CSVNRGDYGYTF	TGCAGCGTGAACAGGGGAGACTATGGCTACACCTTC	-	TRBD1	TRBV29-1	TRBJ1-2
CASSQSRPGSSYEQYF	TGCGCCAGCAGCCAGTCCCGGCCGGGGAGCTCCTACGAGCAGTACTTC	few	-	TRBV4-1	TRBJ2-7
CASSFGDPPLDGYTF	TGTGCCAGCAGCTTCGGGGACCCTCCCCTTGATGGCTACACCTTC	once	-	TRBV7-3	TRBJ1-2
CASSEKDREKLFF	TGTGCCAGCAGTGAAAAAGATAGGGAAAAACTGTTTTTT	-	-	TRBV6-1	TRBJ1-4
CASSLYPSGKDEQYF	TGTGCCAGCAGTTTATACCCTAGCGGGAAGGACGAGCAGTACTTC	-	TRBD2	TRBV27	TRBJ2-7
CASSPHRNEQFF	TGTGCCAGCAGCCCCCACCGCAATGAGCAGTTCTTC	few	-	TRBV7-8	TRBJ2-1
CASSAGSGSPSGANVLTF	TGTGCCAGCAGCGCAGGGAGCGGGAGTCCGTCTGGGGCCAACGTCCTGACTTTC	-	TRBD2	TRBV27	TRBJ2-6
CASSLGVGLAGREQYF	TGTGCCAGCAGCTTAGGGGTGGGACTAGCGGGGCGCGAGCAGTACTTC	-	TRBD2	TRBV11-2	TRBJ2-7
CASSFGGLLHNEQFF	TGTGCCAGCAGCTTCGGCGGGCTTTTACACAATGAGCAGTTCTTC	-	-	TRBV5-4	TRBJ2-1
CASSTEANEQYF	TGTGCCAGTAGTACCGAAGCGAACGAGCAGTACTTC	once	-	TRBV19	TRBJ2-7
CASSMQAGGRYEQYF	TGTGCCAGTAGTATGCAAGCGGGGGGCCGCTACGAGCAGTACTTC	-	TRBD2	TRBV19	TRBJ2-7
CASTGDTDTQYF	TGTGCCAGCACCGGGGACACAGATACGCAGTATTTT	-	-	TRBV2	TRBJ2-3
CASKDGGGYNEQFF	TGCGCCAGCAAGGATGGGGGCGGTTACAATGAGCAGTTCTTC	-	-	TRBV5-1	TRBJ2-1
CASSVGGADTEAFF	TGTGCCAGCAGCGTTGGGGGGGCCGACACTGAAGCTTTCTTT	-	-	TRBV9	TRBJ1-1
CASTSSYNEQFF	TGTGCCAGCACGAGCTCCTACAATGAGCAGTTCTTC	-	-	TRBV6-5	TRBJ2-1
CASSSLNRGGGYTF	TGTGCCAGCAGTTCACTTAACCGGGGTGGAGGCTACACCTTC	once	-	TRBV27	TRBJ1-2
CASSQSTEFYGYTF	TGCGCCAGCAGCCAATCGACGGAGTTCTATGGCTACACCTTC	-	-	TRBV4-1	TRBJ1-2
CATKTGRMVDTEAFF	TGTGCCACCAAGACAGGGAGGATGGTAGACACTGAAGCTTTCTTT	-	TRBD1	TRBV30	TRBJ1-1
CASSRALRTGANVLTF	TGTGCCAGTAGTAGAGCGCTCCGAACAGGGGCCAACGTCCTGACTTTC	-	-	TRBV19	TRBJ2-6
CASSYSDRDTEAFF	TGTGCCAGCAGTTACTCGGACAGGGACACTGAAGCTTTCTTT	-	TRBD1	TRBV6-6	TRBJ1-1
CASSHPRGFVGEKLFF	TGCGCCAGCAGCCATCCTAGGGGGTTTGTGGGTGAAAAACTGTTTTTT	-	-	TRBV4-1	TRBJ1-4
CASSMAGATEAFF	TGTGCCAGCAGCATGGCAGGGGCCACTGAAGCTTTCTTT	once	-	TRBV5-6	TRBJ1-1
CASSLRGGRDTGELFF	TGTGCCAGCAGCCTAAGGGGTGGTCGTGACACCGGGGAGCTGTTTTTT	-	-	TRBV2	TRBJ2-2